This T cell receptor (beta chain) was documented in a study of blood T cell repertoires in COVID-19. Study background: PBMCs, B-cell-depleted T cells, or T cells were the source of the cDNA or gDNA that made up the material.

The germline V gene encodes CDR1 LGHDT and CDR2 YNNKEL (reference sequence). The CDR3 loop spans 15 amino acids. Trimming pared 0 bases from V and 2 bases from J, leaving 10 bases between. Using immunoSEQ multiplex PCR, the repertoire was profiled, and TCRdb retains in-frame clones only, with some absent. Of a few hundred thousand clones in the sample, roughly 89% were seen once. In its sample, this clone was seen a few times. The chain uses TRBV3-1 (or the pseudogene TRBV3-2) and TRBJ1-2, with D uncertain. The sequence was obtained from a woman aged 40 to 50 who had recovered from COVID-19. Material for sequencing was PBMCs or T cells enriched from blood (not recorded which). CDR3 residues: CASSQDRGGNYGYTF. For the CDR3, the DNA is TGTGCCAGCAGCCAAGATCGGGGAGGGAACTATGGCTACACCTTC.